This T cell receptor beta chain was recorded in a study of early T cells in non-severe SARS-CoV-2 infection. Study-level findings and limits: VDJdb matching skewed toward anti-spike CD8 responses, missing private and CD4 specificities.

CDR3 length: 14 residues. CDR1 SEHNR and CDR2 FQNEAQ come from the germline V gene (reference sequence). With 5 bases removed from V and 1 base from J, the gap between germline ends came to 12 bases. Only a few counts were recorded for this clonotype. What it binds is not known. Individual cDNA molecules received unique molecular identifiers during library preparation. TCRdb recomputed calls from the 5' RACE reads with MiXCR, one row per CDR3 protein. The table shows just under 60,000 distinct CDR3 sequences, with about 8.9% occurring only once. The clonotype originates from an adult who was a healthcare worker with PCR-confirmed SARS-CoV-2 infection or an uninfected control (not recorded which). The sequenced material came from whole blood. The chain carries TRBV7-9 and TRBJ2-7; D ambiguous. CDR3 amino acids: CASSHSTVSYEQYF. CDR3 coding DNA: TGTGCCAGCAGCCATTCGACGGTGTCCTACGAGCAGTACTTC.